Presented here are 5 T cell receptor beta chains from one specimen sequenced in a study of blood T cell repertoires in COVID-19. Using immunoSEQ multiplex PCR, the repertoire was profiled, and TCRdb retains in-frame clones only, with some absent. The repertoire holds 250,000 to 350,000 clones, 86% seen once, with 2% to 2.5% in the top ten. The sequenced sample was peripheral blood. The receptors were gathered from a woman in her 30s who had recovered from COVID-19.

The J gene is TRBJ1-1, the V gene TRBV12-3 or TRBV12-4; D gene ambiguous. V was trimmed by 4 bases and J by 0 bases, leaving 3 bases between them. CDR3 size: 12 residues. CDR3: CASSWLNTEAFF. The CDR3 nucleotides read TGTGCCAGCAGTTGGCTGAACACTGAAGCTTTCTTT.

In this sample, this clone turned up once. The genes are TRBV13 and TRBJ2-1; 8 bases align to TRBD2. The CDR3 length is 15 residues. Looked up from germline, CDR1 is PRHDT and CDR2 is FYEKMQ (reference sequence). Trimming took 1 base from V and 6 from J; bases not matched to a gene: 5. The DNA of the CDR3 is TGTGCCAGCAGCTTAGAGTCGGGAGGGCTCAATGAGCAGTTCTTC. Encoded protein: CASSLESGGLNEQFF.

There are a few counts of this clone. The rearrangement links TRBV7-9 to TRBJ2-7; 7 nucleotides align to TRBD1. CDR1 SEHNR and CDR2 FQNEAQ come from the germline V gene (reference sequence). This CDR3 comprises 14 residues. Trimming took 5 bases from V and 6 from J; bases not matched to a gene: 10. The CDR3 here is CASSPSTGVAEQYF. CDR3 in DNA: TGTGCCAGCAGCCCATCTACAGGGGTAGCCGAGCAGTACTTC.

A single count supports this clone. V gene TRBV4-1 combines with J gene TRBJ2-1; 10 bases are shared with TRBD2. The CDR3 extends over 15 amino acids. Germline CDR1 and CDR2: MGHRA and YSYEKL. V trimming: 1 base; J trimming: 6 bases; junction bases outside the gene matches: 3. Here the CDR3 DNA reads TGCGCCAGCAGCCAAGGGACTAGCGGAAGCAATGAGCAGTTCTTC. It translates to CASSQGTSGSNEQFF.

A single count supports this clone. The chain carries TRBV20-1 and TRBJ2-1, with unresolved D. V was trimmed by 6 bases and J by 9 bases, leaving 9 bases between them. From germline, CDR1 is DFQATT and CDR2 SNEGSKA (reference sequence). This CDR3 contains 10 residues. The DNA for the CDR3 is TGCAGTGCCACGCGAACTGAGCAGTTCTTC. This gives the protein CSATRTEQFF.